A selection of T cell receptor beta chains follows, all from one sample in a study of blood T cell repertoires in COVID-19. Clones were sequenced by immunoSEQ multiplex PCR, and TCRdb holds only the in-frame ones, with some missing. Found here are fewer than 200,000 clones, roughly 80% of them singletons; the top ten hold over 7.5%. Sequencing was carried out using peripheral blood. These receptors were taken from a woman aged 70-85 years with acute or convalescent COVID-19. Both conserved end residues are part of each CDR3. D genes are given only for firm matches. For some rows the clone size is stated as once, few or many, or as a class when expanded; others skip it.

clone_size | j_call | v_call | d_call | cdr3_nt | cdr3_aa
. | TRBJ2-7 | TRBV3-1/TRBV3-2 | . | TGTGCCAGCAGCCCGATCTCGCGCTCCTACGAGCAGTACTTC | CASSPISRSYEQYF
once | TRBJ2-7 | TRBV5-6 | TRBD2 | TGTGCCAGCAGCTTGTGGGCGGGAGTCACCTACGAGCAGTACTTC | CASSLWAGVTYEQYF
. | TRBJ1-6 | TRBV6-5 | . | TGTGCCAGCAGTTACGGCCTGAATTCACCCCTCCACTTT | CASSYGLNSPLHF
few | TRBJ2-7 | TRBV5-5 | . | TGTGCCAGCAGCTTGGCCTACAGCTACGAGCAGTACTTC | CASSLAYSYEQYF
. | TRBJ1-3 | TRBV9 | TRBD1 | TGTGCCAGCAGCGTATACAGGGGGCTGTCTGGAAACACCATATATTTT | CASSVYRGLSGNTIYF
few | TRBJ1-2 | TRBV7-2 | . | TGTGCCAGCAGCTCCTCCACAGGGAACTATGGCTACACCTTC | CASSSSTGNYGYTF
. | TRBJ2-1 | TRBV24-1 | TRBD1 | TGTGCCACCAGTGATTTCCGACAGGGGCAATACAATGAGCAGTTCTTC | CATSDFRQGQYNEQFF
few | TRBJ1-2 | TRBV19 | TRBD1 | TGTGCCAGTAGTACCCGTACAGGGGGCGCAGATAGAAACTATGGCTACACCTTC | CASSTRTGGADRNYGYTF
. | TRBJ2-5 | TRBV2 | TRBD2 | TGTGCCAGCAGTCTGGGACTAAGTCAAGAGACCCAGTACTTC | CASSLGLSQETQYF
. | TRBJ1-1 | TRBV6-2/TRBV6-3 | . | TGTGCCAGCAGTTACTCACCAGGGTACGCTTTCTTT | CASSYSPGYAFF
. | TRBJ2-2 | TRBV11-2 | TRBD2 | TGTGCCAGCAGCTTAGAAGCGGGGGGTCAAGCCGGGGAGCTGTTTTTT | CASSLEAGGQAGELFF
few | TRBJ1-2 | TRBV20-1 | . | TGCAGTGCTAGTGTCCGGGGCTATGGCTACACCTTC | CSASVRGYGYTF
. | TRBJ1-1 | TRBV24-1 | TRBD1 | TGTGCCACCAGGGGGACAGGGAGGAACACTGAAGCTTTCTTT | CATRGTGRNTEAFF
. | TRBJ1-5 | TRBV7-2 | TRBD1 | TGTGCCAGCAGCTGGAGAGGGACAGGGAATCAGCCCCAGCATTTT | CASSWRGTGNQPQHF
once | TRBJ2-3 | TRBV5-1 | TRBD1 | TGCGCCAGCAGCTTGGACAGGGGGCGCACAGATACGCAGTATTTT | CASSLDRGRTDTQYF
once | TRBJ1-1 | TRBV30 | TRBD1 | TGTGCCGGAGGCGGGACAGTCCACACTGAAGCTTTCTTT | CAGGGTVHTEAFF
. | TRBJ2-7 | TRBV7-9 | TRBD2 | TGTGCCAGCAGCTTAGGCCCCTCCGGGAGGGTCTACGAGCAGTACTTC | CASSLGPSGRVYEQYF
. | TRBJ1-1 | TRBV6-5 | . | TGTGCCAGCAGGACCGGACGGGGGGCTTTCTTT | CASRTGRGAFF
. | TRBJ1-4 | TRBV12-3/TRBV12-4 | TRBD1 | TGTGCCAGCAATGGACAGGGGTCTGAAAAACTGTTTTTT | CASNGQGSEKLFF
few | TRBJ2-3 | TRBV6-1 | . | TGTGCCAGCAGTGATAATCCGGGGAGTAGCGGAGATACGCAGTATTTT | CASSDNPGSSGDTQYF
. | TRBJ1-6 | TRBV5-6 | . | TGTGCCAGCAGCTTGGCGGGATTTTCACCCCTCCACTTT | CASSLAGFSPLHF
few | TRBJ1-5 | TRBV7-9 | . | TGTGCCAGCAGCCCCTTTAATCAGCCCCAGCATTTT | CASSPFNQPQHF
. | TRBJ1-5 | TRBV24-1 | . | TGTGCCACCAGTGATTTGAGGAGGTCCCAGCCCCAGCATTTT | CATSDLRRSQPQHF
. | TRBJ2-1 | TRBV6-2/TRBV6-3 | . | TGTGCCAGCAGTTATGGGACTGAAGACTATTACAATGAGCAGTTCTTC | CASSYGTEDYYNEQFF
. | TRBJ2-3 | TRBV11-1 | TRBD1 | TGTGCCAGCAGTCCGGACAGGGGGAGGACAGATACGCAGTATTTT | CASSPDRGRTDTQYF
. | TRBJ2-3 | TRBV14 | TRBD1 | TGTGCCAGCAGCCAGACGACAGGGATAAGGCAGTATTTT | CASSQTTGIRQYF
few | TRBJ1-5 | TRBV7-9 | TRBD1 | TGTGCCAGCAGCCTACAGGGGAGCAATCAGCCCCAGCATTTT | CASSLQGSNQPQHF
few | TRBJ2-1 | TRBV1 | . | TGCACCAGCAGCCGAGGACAGGGGGCCTACAATGAGCAGTTCTTC | CTSSRGQGAYNEQFF
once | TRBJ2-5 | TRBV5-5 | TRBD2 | TGTGCCAGCAGCTTGACGGCTAGCGGGGGGGCCTGGGTGCAAGAGACCCAGTACTTC | CASSLTASGGAWVQETQYF
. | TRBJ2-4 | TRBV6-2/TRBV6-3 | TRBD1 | TGTGCCAGCAGTTACGGACAGGGGCAGGGAGCCAAAAACATTCAGTACTTC | CASSYGQGQGAKNIQYF
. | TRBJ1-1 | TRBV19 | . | TGTGCCAGTAGTCCGACAACGAACACTGAAGCTTTCTTT | CASSPTTNTEAFF
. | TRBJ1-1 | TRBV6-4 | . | TGTGCCAGCAGCCGCGGGTTGAACACTGAAGCTTTCTTT | CASSRGLNTEAFF
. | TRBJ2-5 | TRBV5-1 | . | TGCGCCAGCAGCTTGGGGGCAGGGTTAGGAGAGACCCAGTACTTC | CASSLGAGLGETQYF
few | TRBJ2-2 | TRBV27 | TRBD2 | TGTGCCAGCAGTTTAAGTGGACTAGCGGGTGTCGTAGGCGGGGAGCTGTTTTTT | CASSLSGLAGVVGGELFF
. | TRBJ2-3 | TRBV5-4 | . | TGTGCCAGCAGCTTGGATAGCAGCGATACGCAGTATTTT | CASSLDSSDTQYF
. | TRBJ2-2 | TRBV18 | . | TGTGCCAGCTCATTCAACGGGCAGGGGAACACCGGGGAGCTGTTTTTT | CASSFNGQGNTGELFF
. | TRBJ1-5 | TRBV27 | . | TGTGCCAGCAGTGCCAGGCCAACTGACCCCATCAAGCCCCAGCATTTT | CASSARPTDPIKPQHF
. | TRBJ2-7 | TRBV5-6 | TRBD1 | TGTGCCAGCAACAGACAGGGGATAGTCTACGAGCAGTACTTC | CASNRQGIVYEQYF
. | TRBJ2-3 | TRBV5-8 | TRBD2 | TGTGCCAGCAGCTCGGGACTAGCGTCCACAGATACGCAGTATTTT | CASSSGLASTDTQYF
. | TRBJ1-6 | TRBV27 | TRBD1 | TGTGCCAGCAGTTTTACAGGGGTACAATCACCCCTCCACTTT | CASSFTGVQSPLHF
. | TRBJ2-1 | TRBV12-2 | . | TGTGCAAGTCGGGCTACTAGCGGGAGTGGAAATGAGCAGTTCTTC | CASRATSGSGNEQFF
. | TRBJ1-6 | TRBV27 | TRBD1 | TGTGCCACCGGGACAGGGGGGAATTCACCCCTCCACTTT | CATGTGGNSPLHF
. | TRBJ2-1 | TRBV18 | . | TGTGCCAGCTCGAATGAGGGCTCCTACAATGAGCAGTTCTTC | CASSNEGSYNEQFF
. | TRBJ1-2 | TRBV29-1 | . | TGCAGCGTTGACGGTCCAGCTGCAGGGGATGGCTACACCTTC | CSVDGPAAGDGYTF
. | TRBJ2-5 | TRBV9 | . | TGTGCCAGCAGCGTAGGGGCAGGGATTGAAGAGACCCAGTACTTC | CASSVGAGIEETQYF